The T cell receptor (beta chain) described here comes from a study of CD8 T cells in ankylosing spondylitis. The study, taken as a whole, reports: Enrichment of disease-linked clones was reportedly significant in matched ankylosing spondylitis synovial fluid. Roughly 8 highly homologous variants made up a TCR beta motif, and this motif appeared characteristic of ankylosing spondylitis blood.

With V trimmed by 4 bases and J by 5 bases, 10 bases remained unmatched. Per germline, CDR1 SGDLS and CDR2 YYNGEE. The CDR3 spans 16 residues. One entry per CDR3 protein, called by TCRdb with MiXCR from the 5' RACE reads. The data show 25,000 to 30,000 distinct CDR3 sequences, less than 6.5% seen once. Concerning this clonotype: No antigen is known for it.

Sequenced material: blood, either unsorted or a sorted T cell fraction (not recorded which). This receptor was obtained from a female donor with ankylosing spondylitis or in good health (not recorded which). The gene calls are TRBV9 and TRBJ2-2, with 8 positions matching TRBD2. CDR3 amino acids: CASSTSGGLATGELFF. CDR3 in DNA: TGTGCCAGCAGCACGAGCGGGGGCCTTGCTACCGGGGAGCTGTTTTTT.